This passage covers 8 T cell receptor beta chains from one sample sequenced in a study of Graves' ophthalmopathy and Graves' hyperthyroidism. RNA transcripts were the source from which TCR beta CDR3 regions were amplified. The workflow started with a first-round RT-PCR run with HTBI primers and then moved on to a second-round multiplex PCR. In TCRdb, the multiplex PCR reads were re-called with MiXCR into one record per CDR3 protein. The top ten clones hold approximately 6.9% of a sample with 680,000 or so distinct CDR3 sequences, 22% of them seen once. Sequencing was done on a sample of peripheral blood. These TCRs come from a woman aged 18-29 years with stable Graves' hyperthyroidism. Some clones in this sample may be carry-over from other donors' samples.

This clonotype was seen at least ten times. This sequence joins TRBV7-2 and TRBJ1-2; TRBD1 aligns across 8 bases. The ends lost 1 base at V and 8 bases at J; junction bases unmatched: 9. CDR3 length: 15 residues. The germline gives CDR1 SGHTA, CDR2 FQGNSA. CDR3 in DNA: TGTGCCAGCAGCTTAGGGGGCGGACAGGGAGGCGGCTACACCTTC. Translated, it gives CASSLGGGQGGGYTF. Looking up the rest from reference TRBV7-2 and TRBJ1-2 gives the full variable domain: GAGVSQSPSNKVTEKGKDVELRCDPISGHTALYWYRQSLGQGLEFLIYFQGNSAPDKSGLPSDRFSAERTGGSVSTLTIQRTQQEDSAVYLCASSLGGGQGGGYTFGSGTRLTVV.

V gene TRBV6-1 combines with J gene TRBJ1-5, with 10 bases that match TRBD1. This CDR3 region has 15 residues. The trim removed 1 base at V and 5 bases at J, leaving 2 bases unmatched. Per the germline V gene, CDR1 is MNHNS and CDR2 is SASEGT. The CDR3, as DNA: TGTGCCAGCAGTGAAGAGGGACAGGGGTATCAGCCCCAGCATTTT. This gives the protein CASSEEGQGYQPQHF.

V gene TRBV11-2 combines with J gene TRBJ2-7; TRBD2 matches 9 bases. The CDR3 extends over 17 amino acids. CDR1 is SGHAT, CDR2 FQNNGV, per germline. J lost 6 bases, V lost 1 base, and 13 bases had no gene match. The CDR3 DNA reads TGTGCCAGCAGCTTAGGCCCCCTCGGGACTAGCTTGGGCGAGCAGTACTTC. Translation gives CASSLGPLGTSLGEQYF.

This clonotype was found many times. The chain links TRBV5-1 to TRBJ2-5; 9 bases align to TRBD1. Germline values: CDR1 SGHRS, CDR2 YFSETQ. V shed 0 bases, J shed 6 bases, and the junction held 9 bases outside the gene matches. The length of the CDR3 is 16 residues. In DNA form, the CDR3 reads TGCGCCAGCAGCTTGGCCGAAGGGACAGGGCGACAGACCCAGTACTTC. Amino acids: CASSLAEGTGRQTQYF.

This clonotype was counted ten times or more. This rearrangement joins TRBV24-1 to TRBJ2-5, with 7 bases identical to TRBD2. The junction had 11 bases not matched to a gene; V was cut back by 8 bases and J by 3 bases. Germline CDR1 is KGHDR and CDR2 is SFDVKD. CDR3 size: 15 residues. CDR3 in amino acids: CATMGGGAPEETQYF. In DNA form, the CDR3 reads TGTGCCACCATGGGCGGGGGTGCCCCAGAAGAGACCCAGTACTTC.

This clonotype showed up many times. The chain combines TRBV6-5 with TRBJ1-1; D is unresolved. The CDR3 loop spans 16 amino acids. From germline, CDR1 is MNHEY and CDR2 SVGAGI. V lost 0 bases to trimming and J lost 2 bases, with 13 bases between them. In nucleotides, the CDR3 is TGTGCCAGCAGTTACTCGAATGTTAGACCTAACACTGAAGCTTTCTTT. It is translated as CASSYSNVRPNTEAFF.

This clonotype was observed many times. The chain couples TRBV6-5 to TRBJ1-2, with 8 bases matching TRBD1. CDR1 and CDR2 from the germline V gene are MNHEY and SVGAGI. This CDR3 is built from 14 residues. V shed 5 bases, J shed 2 bases, and the junction held 4 bases outside the gene matches. In DNA form, the CDR3 reads TGTGCCAGCAGTCAGGACAGGGACAACTATGGCTACACCTTC. This sequence encodes CASSQDRDNYGYTF.

The rearrangement links TRBV13 to TRBJ2-5; D ambiguous. V lost 8 bases, J lost 4 bases, and 14 bases lay in between. Germline values: CDR1 PRHDT, CDR2 FYEKMQ (reference sequence). This CDR3 is built from 13 residues. In DNA form, the CDR3 reads TGTGCCAGCGGGCTTGGCGAGGTAGAGACCCAGTACTTC. Protein: CASGLGEVETQYF.